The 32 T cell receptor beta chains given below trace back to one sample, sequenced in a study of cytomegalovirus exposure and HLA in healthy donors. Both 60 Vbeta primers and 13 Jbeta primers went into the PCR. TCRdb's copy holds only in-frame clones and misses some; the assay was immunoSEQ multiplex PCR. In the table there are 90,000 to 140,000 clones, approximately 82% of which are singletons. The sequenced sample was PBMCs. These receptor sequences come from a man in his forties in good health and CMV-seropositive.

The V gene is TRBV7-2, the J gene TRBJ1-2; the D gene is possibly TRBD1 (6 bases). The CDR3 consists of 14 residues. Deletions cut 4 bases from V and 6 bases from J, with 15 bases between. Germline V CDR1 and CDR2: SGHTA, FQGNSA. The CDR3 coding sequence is TGTGCCAGCAGCTCAAGGCGGGGGGCAGATGGCTACACCTTC. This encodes CASSSRRGADGYTF.

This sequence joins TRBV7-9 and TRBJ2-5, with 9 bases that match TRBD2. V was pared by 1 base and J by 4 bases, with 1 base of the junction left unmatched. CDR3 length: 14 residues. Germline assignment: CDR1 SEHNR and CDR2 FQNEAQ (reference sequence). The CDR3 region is CASSLGLAVETQYF. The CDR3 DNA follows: TGTGCCAGCAGCTTAGGACTAGCGGTAGAGACCCAGTACTTC.

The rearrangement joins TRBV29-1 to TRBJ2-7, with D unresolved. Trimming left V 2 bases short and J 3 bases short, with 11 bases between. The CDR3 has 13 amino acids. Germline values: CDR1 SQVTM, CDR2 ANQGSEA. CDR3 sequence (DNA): TGCAGCGTTGAAATTAACAGTAGCTACGAGCAGTACTTC. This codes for CSVEINSSYEQYF.

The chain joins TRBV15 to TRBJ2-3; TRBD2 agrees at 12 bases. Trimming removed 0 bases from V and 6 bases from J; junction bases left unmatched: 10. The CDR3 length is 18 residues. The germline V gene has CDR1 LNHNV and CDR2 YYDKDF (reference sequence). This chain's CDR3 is CATSRDPQTSGSMDTQYF. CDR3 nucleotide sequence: TGTGCCACCAGCAGAGATCCCCAGACTAGCGGGAGTATGGATACGCAGTATTTT.

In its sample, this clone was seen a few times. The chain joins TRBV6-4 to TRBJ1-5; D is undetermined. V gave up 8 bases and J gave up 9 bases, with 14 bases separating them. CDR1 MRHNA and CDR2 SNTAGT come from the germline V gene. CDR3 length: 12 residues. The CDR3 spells CASHEGGSPQHF. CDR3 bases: TGTGCCAGCCATGAGGGCGGTTCGCCCCAGCATTTT.

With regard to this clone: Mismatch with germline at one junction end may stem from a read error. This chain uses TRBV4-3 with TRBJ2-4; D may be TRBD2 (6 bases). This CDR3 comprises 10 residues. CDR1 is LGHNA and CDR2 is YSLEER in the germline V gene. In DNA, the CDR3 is TGCGCCAGCAGCCGGGGACTCCGAAACTTC. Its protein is CASSRGLRNF.

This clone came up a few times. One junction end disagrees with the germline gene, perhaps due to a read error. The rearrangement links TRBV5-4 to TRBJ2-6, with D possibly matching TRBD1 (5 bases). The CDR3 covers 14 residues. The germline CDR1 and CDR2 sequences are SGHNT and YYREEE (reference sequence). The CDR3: CASSASSGANGLTF. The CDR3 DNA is TGTGCCAGCAGCGCCAGCTCTGGGGCCAACGGCCTGACTTTC. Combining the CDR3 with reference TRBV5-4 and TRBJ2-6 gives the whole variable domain ETGVTQSPTHLIKTRGQQVTLRCSSQSGHNTVSWYQQALGQGPQFIFQYYREEENGRGNFPPRFSGLQFPNYSSELNVNALELDDSALYLCASSASSGANGLTFGAGSRLTVL.

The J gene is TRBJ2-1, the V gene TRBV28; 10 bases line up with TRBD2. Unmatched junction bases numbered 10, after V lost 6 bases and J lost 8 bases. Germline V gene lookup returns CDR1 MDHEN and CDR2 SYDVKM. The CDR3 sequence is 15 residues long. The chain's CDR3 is CASSPPSGSRDEQFF. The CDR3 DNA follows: TGTGCCAGCAGCCCACCTAGCGGGAGTAGGGATGAGCAGTTCTTC.

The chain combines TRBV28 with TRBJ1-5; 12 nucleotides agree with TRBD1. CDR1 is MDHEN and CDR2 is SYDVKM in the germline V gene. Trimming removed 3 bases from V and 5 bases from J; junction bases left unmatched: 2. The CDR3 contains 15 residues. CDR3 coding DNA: TGTGCCAGCAGTTTCCGGGACAGGGGGCATCAGCCCCAGCATTTT. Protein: CASSFRDRGHQPQHF.

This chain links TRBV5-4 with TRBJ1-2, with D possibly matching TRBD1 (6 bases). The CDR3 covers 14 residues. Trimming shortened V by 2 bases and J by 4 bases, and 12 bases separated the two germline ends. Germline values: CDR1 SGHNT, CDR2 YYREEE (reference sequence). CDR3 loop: CASSFGGAGYGYTF. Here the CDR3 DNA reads TGTGCCAGCAGCTTCGGGGGGGCGGGCTATGGCTACACCTTC.

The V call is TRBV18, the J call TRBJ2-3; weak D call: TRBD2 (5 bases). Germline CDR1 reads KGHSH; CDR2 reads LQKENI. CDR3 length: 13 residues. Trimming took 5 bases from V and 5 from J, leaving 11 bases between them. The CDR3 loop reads CASSIGRGDTQYF. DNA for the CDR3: TGTGCCAGCTCAATCGGTCGGGGAGATACGCAGTATTTT.

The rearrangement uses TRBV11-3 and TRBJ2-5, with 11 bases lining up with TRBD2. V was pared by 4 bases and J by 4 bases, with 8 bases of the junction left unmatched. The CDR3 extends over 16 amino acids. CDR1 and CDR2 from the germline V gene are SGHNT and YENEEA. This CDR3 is CASSSKVAGGGETQYF. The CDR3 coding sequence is TGTGCCAGCAGCTCGAAGGTAGCGGGAGGGGGAGAGACCCAGTACTTC. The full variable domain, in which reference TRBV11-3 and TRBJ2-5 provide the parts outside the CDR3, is EAGVVQSPRYKIIEKKQPVAFWCNPISGHNTLYWYLQNLGQGPELLIRYENEEAVDDSQLPKDRFSAERLKGVDSTLKIQPAELGDSAVYLCASSSKVAGGGETQYFGPGTRLLVL.

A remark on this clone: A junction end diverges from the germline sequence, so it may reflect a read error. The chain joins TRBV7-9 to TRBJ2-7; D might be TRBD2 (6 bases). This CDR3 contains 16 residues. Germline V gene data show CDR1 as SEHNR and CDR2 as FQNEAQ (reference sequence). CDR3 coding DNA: TGTTCCAGCAGCTTAGCGCGAGGAGGGCCGAGCTACGAGCAGTACTTC. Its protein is CSSSLARGGPSYEQYF.

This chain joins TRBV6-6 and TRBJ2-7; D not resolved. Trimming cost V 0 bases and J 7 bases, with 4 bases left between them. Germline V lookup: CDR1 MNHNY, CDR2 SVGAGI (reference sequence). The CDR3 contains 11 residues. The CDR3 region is CASSYSMEQYF. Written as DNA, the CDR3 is TGTGCCAGCAGTTACTCTATGGAGCAGTACTTC.

CDR3 nucleotide sequence: TGCAGCGTTGAGTGGCAGGGGGGCGAGCAGTACTTC. The encoded protein is CSVEWQGGEQYF. The genes are TRBV29-1 and TRBJ2-7; a weak D match, TRBD1 (7 bases). The germline gives CDR1 SQVTM, CDR2 ANQGSEA. The length of the CDR3 is 12 residues. V lost 3 bases to trimming and J lost 6 bases, with 12 bases between them.

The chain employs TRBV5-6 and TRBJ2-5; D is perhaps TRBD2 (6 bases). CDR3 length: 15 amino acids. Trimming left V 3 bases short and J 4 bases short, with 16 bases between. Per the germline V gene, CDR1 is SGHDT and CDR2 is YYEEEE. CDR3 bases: TGTGCCAGCAGCTCCGAGTCGGGGGTTCGAGAGACCCAGTACTTC. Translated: CASSSESGVRETQYF. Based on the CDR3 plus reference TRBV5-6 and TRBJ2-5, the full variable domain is DAGVTQSPTHLIKTRGQQVTLRCSPKSGHDTVSWYQQALGQGPQFIFQYYEEEERQRGNFPDRFSGHQFPNYSSELNVNALLLGDSALYLCASSSESGVRETQYFGPGTRLLVL.

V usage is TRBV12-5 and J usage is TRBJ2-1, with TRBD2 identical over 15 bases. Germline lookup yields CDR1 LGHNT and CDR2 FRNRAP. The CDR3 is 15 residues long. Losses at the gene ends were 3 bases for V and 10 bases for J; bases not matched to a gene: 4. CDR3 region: CASGFGGTSGGEQFF. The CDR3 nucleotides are TGTGCTAGTGGTTTTGGCGGGACTAGCGGGGGGGAGCAGTTCTTC.

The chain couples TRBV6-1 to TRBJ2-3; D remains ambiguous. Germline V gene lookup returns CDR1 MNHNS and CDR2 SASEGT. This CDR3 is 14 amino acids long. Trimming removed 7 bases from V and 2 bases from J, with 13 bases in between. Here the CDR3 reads CASTVWWYTDTQYF. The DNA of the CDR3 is TGTGCCAGCACGGTCTGGTGGTACACAGATACGCAGTATTTT.

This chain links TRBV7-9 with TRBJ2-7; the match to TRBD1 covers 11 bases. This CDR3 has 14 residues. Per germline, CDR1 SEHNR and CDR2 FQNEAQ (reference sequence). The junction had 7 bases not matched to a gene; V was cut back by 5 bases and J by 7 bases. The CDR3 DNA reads TGTGCCAGCAGCGGCAGGACAGGGGGCGGGGAGCAGTACTTC. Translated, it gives CASSGRTGGGEQYF. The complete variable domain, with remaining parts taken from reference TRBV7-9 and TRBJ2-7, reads DTGVSQNPRHKITKRGQNVTFRCDPISEHNRLYWYRQTLGQGPEFLTYFQNEAQLEKSRLLSDRFSAERPKGSFSTLEIQRTEQGDSAMYLCASSGRTGGGEQYFGPGTRLTVT.

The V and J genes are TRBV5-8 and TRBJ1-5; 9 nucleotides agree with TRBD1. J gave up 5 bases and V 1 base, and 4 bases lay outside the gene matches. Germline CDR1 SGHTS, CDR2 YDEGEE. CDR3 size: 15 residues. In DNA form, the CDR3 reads TGTGCCAGCAGCTTGTACAGGGGGCAGGATCAGCCCCAGCATTTT. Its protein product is CASSLYRGQDQPQHF. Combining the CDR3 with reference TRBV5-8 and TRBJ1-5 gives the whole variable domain EAGVTQSPTHLIKTRGQQATLRCSPISGHTSVYWYQQALGLGLQFLLWYDEGEERNRGNFPPRFSGRQFPNYSSELNVNALELEDSALYLCASSLYRGQDQPQHFGDGTRLSIL.

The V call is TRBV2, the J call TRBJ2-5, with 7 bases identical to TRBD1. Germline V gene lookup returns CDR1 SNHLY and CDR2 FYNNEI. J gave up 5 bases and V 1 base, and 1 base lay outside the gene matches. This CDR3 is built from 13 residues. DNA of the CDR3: TGTGCCAGCAGTGAAGGCAGGGGGGAGACCCAGTACTTC. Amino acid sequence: CASSEGRGETQYF.

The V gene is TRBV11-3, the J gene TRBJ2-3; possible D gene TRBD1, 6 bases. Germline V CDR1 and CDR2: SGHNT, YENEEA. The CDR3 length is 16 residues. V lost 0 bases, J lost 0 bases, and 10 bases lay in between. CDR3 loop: CASSLEGAFSTDTQYF. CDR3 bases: TGTGCCAGCAGCTTAGAGGGGGCCTTTAGCACAGATACGCAGTATTTT.

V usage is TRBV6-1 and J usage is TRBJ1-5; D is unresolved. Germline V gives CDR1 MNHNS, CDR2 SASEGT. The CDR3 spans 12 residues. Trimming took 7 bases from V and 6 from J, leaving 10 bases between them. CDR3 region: CASKVGVQPQHF. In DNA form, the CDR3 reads TGTGCCAGCAAAGTCGGGGTTCAGCCCCAGCATTTT.

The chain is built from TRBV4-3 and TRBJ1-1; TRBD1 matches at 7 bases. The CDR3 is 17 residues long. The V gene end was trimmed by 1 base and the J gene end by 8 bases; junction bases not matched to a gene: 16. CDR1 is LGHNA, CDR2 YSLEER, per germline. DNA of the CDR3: TGCGCCAGCAGCCAAGGTTTGCCGAGACAGGGAGTTACGGAAGCTTTCTTT. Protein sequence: CASSQGLPRQGVTEAFF.

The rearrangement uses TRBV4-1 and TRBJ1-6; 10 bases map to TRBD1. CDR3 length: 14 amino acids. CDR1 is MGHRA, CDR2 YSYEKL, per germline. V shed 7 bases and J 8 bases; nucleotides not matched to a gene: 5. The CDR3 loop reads CASTGGTGDSPLHF. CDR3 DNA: TGCGCCAGCACCGGAGGGACAGGGGATTCACCCCTCCACTTT.

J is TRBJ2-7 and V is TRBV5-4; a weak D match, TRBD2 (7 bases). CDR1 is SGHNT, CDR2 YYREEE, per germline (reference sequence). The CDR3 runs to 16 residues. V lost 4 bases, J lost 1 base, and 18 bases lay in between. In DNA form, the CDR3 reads TGTGCCAGCAGCAGGGGAGGGGGGACCGAGTCCTACGAGCAGTACTTC. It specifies CASSRGGGTESYEQYF.

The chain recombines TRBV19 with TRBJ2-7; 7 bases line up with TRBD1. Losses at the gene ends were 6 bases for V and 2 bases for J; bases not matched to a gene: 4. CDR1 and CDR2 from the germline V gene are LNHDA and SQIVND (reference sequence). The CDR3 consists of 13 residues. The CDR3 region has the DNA TGTGCCAGTAGAAAGGGGACAGCCTACGAGCAGTACTTC. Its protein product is CASRKGTAYEQYF.

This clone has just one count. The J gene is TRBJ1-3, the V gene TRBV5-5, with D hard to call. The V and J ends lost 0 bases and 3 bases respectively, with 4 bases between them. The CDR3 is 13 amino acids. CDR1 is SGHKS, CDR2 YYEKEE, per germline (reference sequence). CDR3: CASSLDFGNTIYF. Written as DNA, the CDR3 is TGTGCCAGCAGCTTGGACTTTGGAAACACCATATATTTT.

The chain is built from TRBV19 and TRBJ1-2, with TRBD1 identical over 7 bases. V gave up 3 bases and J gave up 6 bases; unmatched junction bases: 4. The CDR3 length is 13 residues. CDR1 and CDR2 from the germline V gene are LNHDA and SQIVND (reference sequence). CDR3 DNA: TGTGCCAGTAGTATTACAGGGGTAGATGGCTACACCTTC. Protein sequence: CASSITGVDGYTF.

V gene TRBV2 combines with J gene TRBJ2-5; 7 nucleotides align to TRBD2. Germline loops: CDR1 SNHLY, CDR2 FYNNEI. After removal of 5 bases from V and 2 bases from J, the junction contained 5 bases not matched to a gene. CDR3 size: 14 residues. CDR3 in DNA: TGTGCCAGCAGTTTTCAGCGGGGTCAAGAGACCCAGTACTTC. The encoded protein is CASSFQRGQETQYF. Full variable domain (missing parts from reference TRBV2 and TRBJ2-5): EPEVTQTPSHQVTQMGQEVILRCVPISNHLYFYWYRQILGQKVEFLVSFYNNEISEKSEIFDDQFSVERPDGSNFTLKIRSTKLEDSAMYFCASSFQRGQETQYFGPGTRLLVL.

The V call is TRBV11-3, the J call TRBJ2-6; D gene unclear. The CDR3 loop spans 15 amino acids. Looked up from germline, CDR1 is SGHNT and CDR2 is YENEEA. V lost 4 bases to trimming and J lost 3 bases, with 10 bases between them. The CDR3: CASSSVNSGANVLTF. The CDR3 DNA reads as TGTGCCAGCAGCTCCGTAAATAGTGGGGCCAACGTCCTGACTTTC.

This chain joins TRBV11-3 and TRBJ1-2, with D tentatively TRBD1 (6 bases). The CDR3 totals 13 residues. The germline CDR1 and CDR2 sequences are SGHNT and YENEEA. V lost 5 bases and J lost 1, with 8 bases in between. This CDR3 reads CASSTGFNYGYTF. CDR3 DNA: TGTGCCAGCAGCACAGGGTTTAACTATGGCTACACCTTC.